The clone carrying this T cell receptor beta chain was counted a few times. The antigen is undetermined. Construction of TCR beta libraries was performed using quantitative 5'-RACE with molecular barcodes. TCRdb re-called the 5' RACE reads through MiXCR, storing one row per CDR3 protein. The top ten hold about 0.49% of the sample, which has 700,000 to 850,000 distinct CDR3 sequences, approximately 10% seen once. This specimen belongs to a study of CD8 T cells in ankylosing spondylitis. Study-level results: Clones linked to disease, bearing a CD8+ phenotype, were relatively rare in peripheral blood. A TCR beta motif of 8 or 9 highly homologous variants appeared characteristic of ankylosing spondylitis blood. In reactive arthritis synovial fluid and blood, some motif variants had been reported before.

The length of the CDR3 is 16 residues. The germline V gene has CDR1 MNHEY and CDR2 SVGEGT. J lost 1 base, V lost 4 bases, and 7 bases had no gene match. The chain recombines TRBV6-2 or TRBV6-3 with TRBJ1-1; 9 nucleotides line up with TRBD1. This TCR was recovered from a male donor with ankylosing spondylitis. Sequenced: blood, either unsorted or a sorted T cell fraction (not recorded which). The CDR3 DNA is TGTGCCAGCAGTTTCGGACAGGGGAAAGGGAACACTGAAGCTTTCTTT. Its protein product is CASSFGQGKGNTEAFF.